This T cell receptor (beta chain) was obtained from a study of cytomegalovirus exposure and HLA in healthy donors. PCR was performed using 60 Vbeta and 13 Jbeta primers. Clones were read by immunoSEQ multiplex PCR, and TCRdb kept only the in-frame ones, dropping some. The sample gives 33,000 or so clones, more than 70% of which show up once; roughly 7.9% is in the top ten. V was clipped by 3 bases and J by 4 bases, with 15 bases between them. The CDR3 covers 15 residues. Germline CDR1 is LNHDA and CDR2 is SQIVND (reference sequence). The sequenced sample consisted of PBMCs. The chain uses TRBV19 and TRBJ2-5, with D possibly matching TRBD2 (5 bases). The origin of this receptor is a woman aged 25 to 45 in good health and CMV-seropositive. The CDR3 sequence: CASSMGANSVETQYF. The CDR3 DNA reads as TGTGCCAGTAGTATGGGAGCGAATTCCGTAGAGACCCAGTACTTC.